This T cell receptor (beta chain) was identified in a study of T-cell reconstitution after alpha-beta-depleted transplantation in children. Unique molecular identifiers were incorporated during preparation of the TCRbeta library. In TCRdb, the PCR reads were re-called with MiXCR into one record per CDR3 protein. The repertoire has approximately 250,000 distinct CDR3 sequences, 9.7% of them found once; the top ten carry less than 6%. The CDR3 sequence is 15 residues long. The germline CDR1 and CDR2 sequences are SGDLS and YYNGEE. V dropped 1 base and J dropped 4 bases, with 13 bases sitting between them.

This clonotype was sampled from a human donor who donated a stem cell graft to a child with SCID. Sample: PBMCs from the stem cell graft donor, taken from the stem cell graft. The J gene is TRBJ2-3, the V gene TRBV9, with D perhaps TRBD1 (5 bases). The CDR3 sequence: CASSVWGASADTQYF. The DNA of the CDR3 is TGTGCCAGCAGCGTATGGGGCGCATCAGCAGATACGCAGTATTTT. The complete variable domain, with remaining parts taken from reference TRBV9 and TRBJ2-3, reads DSGVTQTPKHLITATGQRVTLRCSPRSGDLSVYWYQQSLDQGLQFLIQYYNGEERAKGNILERFSAQQFPDLHSELNLSSLELGDSALYFCASSVWGASADTQYFGPGTRLTVL.